The 9 T cell receptor beta chains below come from one sample, sequenced in a study of T-cell reconstitution after alpha-beta-depleted transplantation in children. Preparation of the TCRbeta library used unique molecular identifiers. One entry per CDR3 protein results from TCRdb running MiXCR on the PCR reads. The sample lists more than 250,000 distinct CDR3 sequences, nearly 10% occurring once. The source was PBMCs from the stem cell graft donor, collected from the stem cell graft. These receptors all stem from a human donor who donated a stem cell graft to a child with SCID.

The chain uses TRBV12-3 or TRBV12-4 and TRBJ1-6; no clear D. V lost 8 bases to trimming and J lost 6 bases, with 14 bases between them. The CDR3 is made up of 14 amino acids. CDR3 DNA: TGTGCCAGCGGCCTTTCGCGGTTTAATTCACCCCTCCACTTT. It codes for CASGLSRFNSPLHF.

This clonotype came up a few times. The genes are TRBV12-3 or TRBV12-4 and TRBJ1-2; a possible D gene is TRBD1 (6 bases). Trimming took off 7 bases at V and 1 base at J, with 16 bases between the two ends. The CDR3 length is 15 residues. The CDR3 sequence is CASTSGQPRNYGYTF. The DNA for the CDR3 is TGTGCCAGCACCTCTGGACAGCCCCGTAACTATGGCTACACCTTC.

This clonotype was counted between two and nine times. V gene TRBV29-1 combines with J gene TRBJ2-2; 11 nucleotides line up with TRBD1. Germline-derived CDR1 and CDR2 are SQVTM and ANQGSEA. V was clipped by 1 base and J by 1 base; unmatched bases: 11. The CDR3 covers 19 residues. The CDR3, as DNA: TGCAGCGTTGAAGGGGGGAGGACAGGGGGCTCCCGGAACACCGGGGAGCTGTTTTTT. The encoded protein is CSVEGGRTGGSRNTGELFF.

This clonotype was seen repeatedly, ten times or more. V and J are TRBV27 and TRBJ1-1; D call uncertain. The ends were cut back, 9 bases at V and 0 bases at J, with 11 bases in the middle. CDR3 size: 13 residues. Germline V gene lookup returns CDR1 MNHEY and CDR2 SMNVEV (reference sequence). CDR3 bases: TGTGCCAGTGTAGGGATTATGAACACTGAAGCTTTCTTT. Protein sequence: CASVGIMNTEAFF.

This chain uses TRBV20-1 with TRBJ1-4; 9 nucleotides line up with TRBD1. J lost 4 bases, V lost 3 bases, and 15 bases had no gene match. The germline V gene encodes CDR1 DFQATT and CDR2 SNEGSKA (reference sequence). CDR3 size: 18 residues. The CDR3 protein is CSARFPGQGPGVNEKLFF. CDR3 nucleotide sequence: TGCAGTGCTAGGTTCCCGGGACAGGGACCCGGCGTTAATGAAAAACTGTTTTTT.

J is TRBJ1-2 and V is TRBV5-1; D gene unclear. The CDR3 extends over 15 amino acids. V was shortened by 4 bases and J by 4 bases, with 17 bases between the two germline ends. CDR1 and CDR2 (germline): SGHRS, YFSETQ. The CDR3 sequence: CASSVYRRTLYGYTF. CDR3 nucleotides: TGCGCCAGCAGCGTATACCGACGGACGCTCTATGGCTACACCTTC.

This clonotype came up a few times. The rearrangement uses TRBV6-5 and TRBJ1-2; TRBD1 might be the D (5 bases). V was trimmed by 2 bases and J by 7 bases, leaving 14 bases between them. This CDR3 has 14 residues. Germline lookup yields CDR1 MNHEY and CDR2 SVGAGI. As DNA, the CDR3 is TGTGCCAGCAGTTACGGGGCAGAGGCTAGTGGCTACACCTTC. Translated, it gives CASSYGAEASGYTF.

The CDR3 DNA sequence: TGCGCCAGCAGCTTGGCTAGAGGGACTAGTGAGCAGTTCTTC. Amino acids: CASSLARGTSEQFF. The J gene is TRBJ2-1, the V gene TRBV5-1; 8 bases agree with TRBD2. The junction had 5 bases not matched to a gene; V was cut back by 0 bases and J by 9 bases. Germline-derived CDR1 and CDR2 are SGHRS and YFSETQ. The CDR3 sequence is 14 residues long. The complete variable domain, with remaining parts taken from reference TRBV5-1 and TRBJ2-1, reads KAGVTQTPRYLIKTRGQQVTLSCSPISGHRSVSWYQQTPGQGLQFLFEYFSETQRNKGNFPGRFSGRQFSNSRSEMNVSTLELGDSALYLCASSLARGTSEQFFGPGTRLTVL.

The chain is built from TRBV9 and TRBJ2-1, with D tentatively TRBD2 (5 bases). Germline-derived CDR1 and CDR2 are SGDLS and YYNGEE. Trimming cost V 2 bases and J 3 bases, with 9 bases left between them. CDR3 length: 14 residues. CDR3 region: CASSVGLNYNEQFF. In DNA form, the CDR3 reads TGTGCCAGCAGCGTTGGACTTAACTACAATGAGCAGTTCTTC. Full variable domain (remainder filled in from reference TRBV9 and TRBJ2-1): DSGVTQTPKHLITATGQRVTLRCSPRSGDLSVYWYQQSLDQGLQFLIQYYNGEERAKGNILERFSAQQFPDLHSELNLSSLELGDSALYFCASSVGLNYNEQFFGPGTRLTVL.